Presented here are 30 T cell receptor beta chains from one specimen sequenced in a study of CD8 T cells in Susac syndrome. It was with random hexamers that roughly 0.5 to 1 ug RNA was reverse transcribed. TCRdb passed the immunoSEQ multiplex PCR reads through MiXCR, listing each CDR3 protein once. The sample lists approximately 94,000 distinct CDR3 sequences, about 95% occurring once. The sequenced sample was CD8+ T cells from PBMCs. These receptors all stem from a human donor with Susac syndrome.

V usage is TRBV9 and J usage is TRBJ2-4; 13 bases agree with TRBD2. The CDR3 has 16 amino acids. Looked up from germline, CDR1 is SGDLS and CDR2 is YYNGEE. V gave up 4 bases and J gave up 9 bases; unmatched junction bases: 10. The CDR3 nucleotides are TGTGCCAGCAGCCCCTCCGGGACTAGCGGGGCCCGCATTCAGTACTTC. This sequence encodes CASSPSGTSGARIQYF.

J is TRBJ1-1 and V is TRBV11-2; D is unclear. This CDR3 contains 13 residues. Germline-derived CDR1 and CDR2 are SGHAT and FQNNGV. The V end was cut by 3 bases, the J end by 1 base, with 6 bases between. CDR3 nucleotide sequence: TGTGCCAGCAGCTTCCGAGAGAACACTGAAGCTTTCTTT. Translating gives CASSFRENTEAFF.

V and J are TRBV9 and TRBJ2-2; maybe TRBD2 (5 bases). Per the germline V gene, CDR1 is SGDLS and CDR2 is YYNGEE. The germline V and J ends were trimmed by 3 bases and 8 bases, with 8 bases remaining between them. CDR3 length equals 12 residues. CDR3 DNA: TGTGCCAGCAGCGCCGGGAAGGGGGAGCTGTTTTTT. As protein: CASSAGKGELFF.

The V call is TRBV3-1, the J call TRBJ2-7; D uncertain. CDR1 and CDR2 (germline): LGHDT, YNNKEL (reference sequence). Trimming stripped 0 bases from V and 8 bases from J, with 8 bases between. CDR3 length: 12 amino acids. The DNA for the CDR3 is TGTGCCAGCAGCCAAGAGGGCTTCCAGCAGTACTTC. Translation gives CASSQEGFQQYF.

The chain joins TRBV29-1 to TRBJ2-2; D is perhaps TRBD1 (6 bases). Germline V gene lookup returns CDR1 SQVTM and CDR2 ANQGSEA. The CDR3 length is 13 residues. The V end was cut by 5 bases, the J end by 5 bases, with 12 bases between. The CDR3 sequence: CSVPGHKTGELFF. The CDR3 DNA reads TGCAGCGTTCCGGGACACAAAACCGGGGAGCTGTTTTTT.

The V gene is TRBV29-1, the J gene TRBJ1-2; 10 bases line up with TRBD1. The length of the CDR3 is 15 residues. After removal of 0 bases from V and 4 bases from J, the junction contained 5 bases not matched to a gene. Germline V gives CDR1 SQVTM, CDR2 ANQGSEA. The CDR3 loop reads CSVEDQGQGSYGYTF. DNA for the CDR3: TGCAGCGTTGAAGATCAGGGACAGGGGAGCTATGGCTACACCTTC. Variable domain in full (rest from reference TRBV29-1 and TRBJ1-2): SAVISQKPSRDICQRGTSLTIQCQVDSQVTMMFWYRQQPGQSLTLIATANQGSEATYESGFVIDKFPISRPNLTFSTLTVSNMSPEDSSIYLCSVEDQGQGSYGYTFGSGTRLTVV.

This chain connects TRBV19 to TRBJ2-1; 7 positions agree with TRBD1. Germline lookup yields CDR1 LNHDA and CDR2 SQIVND (reference sequence). The length of the CDR3 is 16 residues. After removal of 2 bases from V and 3 bases from J, the junction contained 7 bases not matched to a gene. The CDR3 spells CASSIQGDTVYNEQFF. The CDR3 DNA reads TGTGCCAGTAGTATACAGGGGGACACCGTCTACAATGAGCAGTTCTTC.

CDR3 DNA: TGCGCCAGCAGCCGAACCGTACTAGCGGGGGACACAGATACGCAGTATTTT. It specifies CASSRTVLAGDTDTQYF. The chain uses TRBV4-1 and TRBJ2-3, with 11 bases aligning to TRBD2. The CDR3 extends over 17 amino acids. After removal of 4 bases from V and 2 bases from J, the junction contained 8 bases not matched to a gene. Germline loops: CDR1 MGHRA, CDR2 YSYEKL.

V usage is TRBV6-6 and J usage is TRBJ1-4, with D possibly being TRBD1 (6 bases). Per the germline V gene, CDR1 is MNHNY and CDR2 is SVGAGI (reference sequence). This CDR3 is 15 amino acids long. V lost 2 bases to trimming and J lost 5 bases, with 12 bases between them. In DNA form, the CDR3 reads TGTGCCAGCAGTTACGGGCAGGGGAAGAATGAAAAACTGTTTTTT. It yields the protein CASSYGQGKNEKLFF.

The chain combines TRBV9 with TRBJ2-2; D ambiguous. With 9 bases removed from V and 4 bases from J, the gap between germline ends came to 10 bases. The CDR3 is made up of 12 amino acids. Germline lookup yields CDR1 SGDLS and CDR2 YYNGEE. The CDR3: CATEDLTGELFF. DNA of the CDR3: TGTGCCACCGAGGACCTCACCGGGGAGCTGTTTTTT.

The chain has TRBV29-1 and TRBJ2-4; D uncertain. Deletions cut 3 bases from V and 3 bases from J, with 9 bases between. Germline CDR1 is SQVTM and CDR2 is ANQGSEA. There are 13 residues in the CDR3. CDR3 in DNA: TGCAGCGTTGAGTCTCCCAACAAAAACATTCAGTACTTC. This sequence encodes CSVESPNKNIQYF.

The rearrangement joins TRBV29-1 to TRBJ2-2; TRBD2 matches at 7 bases. Trimming took 4 bases from V and 4 from J; bases not matched to a gene: 3. The CDR3 covers 13 residues. CDR1 and CDR2 from the germline V gene are SQVTM and ANQGSEA. This CDR3 reads CSVAGEGTGELFF. CDR3 in DNA: TGCAGCGTTGCGGGGGAGGGCACCGGGGAGCTGTTTTTT.

The chain joins TRBV18 to TRBJ1-1; 9 positions agree with TRBD1. The V and J ends lost 6 bases and 5 bases, in that order; junction bases with no gene match: 4. CDR1 is KGHSH and CDR2 is LQKENI in the germline V gene. CDR3 length: 13 residues. The CDR3, as DNA: TGTGCCAGCTCCCCTGACAGGGGGACTGAAGCTTTCTTT. Amino acids: CASSPDRGTEAFF.

The J gene is TRBJ2-7, the V gene TRBV29-1; tentatively, D is TRBD2 (6 bases). V gave up 6 bases and J gave up 7 bases, with 10 bases separating them. The CDR3 runs to 10 residues. Germline CDR1 is SQVTM and CDR2 is ANQGSEA. CDR3 in DNA: TGCAGCGTCGGGGGTCGGGAGCAGTACTTC. As protein: CSVGGREQYF.

The chain recombines TRBV24-1 with TRBJ2-1; 10 bases are a match to TRBD1. This CDR3 contains 16 residues. The ends lost 1 base at V and 8 bases at J; junction bases unmatched: 7. Germline loops: CDR1 KGHDR, CDR2 SFDVKD. CDR3 amino acids: CATSDFGAGTGDEQFF. CDR3 nucleotide sequence: TGTGCCACCAGTGATTTTGGGGCCGGGACAGGGGATGAGCAGTTCTTC.

The rearrangement links TRBV7-3 to TRBJ2-7, with TRBD1 matching over 11 bases. Germline CDR1 and CDR2: SGHTA and FQGTGA. The CDR3 length is 15 residues. V shed 5 bases, J shed 7 bases, and the junction held 10 bases outside the gene matches. CDR3 coding DNA: TGTGCCAGCAGCCCTACCGGGACAGGGGGGGGTGAGCAGTACTTC. It codes for CASSPTGTGGGEQYF.

V gene TRBV29-1 combines with J gene TRBJ2-7; 9 nucleotides align to TRBD1. With 6 bases clipped from V and 2 bases from J, the junction kept 5 bases outside the gene matches. The CDR3 has 13 residues. Germline values: CDR1 SQVTM, CDR2 ANQGSEA. The CDR3 DNA reads as TGCAGCGTCGCGGACAGGGGAACCTACGAGCAGTACTTC. Its protein product is CSVADRGTYEQYF.

This clonotype was observed a handful of times. In DNA form, the CDR3 reads TGTGCCAGCAGTTTGGGTCGAACCTACGAGCAGTACTTC. Amino acid sequence: CASSLGRTYEQYF. V and J are TRBV12-3 or TRBV12-4 and TRBJ2-7; D is unresolved. V dropped 3 bases and J dropped 2 bases, with 8 bases sitting between them. The CDR3 is 13 amino acids.

The CDR3 is CSARWYGSYEQYF. Written as DNA, the CDR3 is TGCAGTGCTAGATGGTACGGTTCCTACGAGCAGTACTTC. The genes are TRBV20-1 and TRBJ2-7; D gene ambiguous. The CDR3 covers 13 residues. Germline V gene data show CDR1 as DFQATT and CDR2 as SNEGSKA (reference sequence). Trimming cost V 2 bases and J 1 base, with 9 bases left between them.

The chain has TRBV20-1 and TRBJ1-1; D not resolved. Per the germline V gene, CDR1 is DFQATT and CDR2 is SNEGSKA (reference sequence). V dropped 3 bases and J dropped 3 bases, with 11 bases sitting between them. The CDR3 is made up of 13 amino acids. The CDR3 here is CSASGGRDTEAFF. Written as DNA, the CDR3 is TGCAGTGCTAGTGGCGGGAGGGACACTGAAGCTTTCTTT.

The chain has TRBV28 and TRBJ2-4, with TRBD1 as a possible D gene (6 bases). Germline V gene data show CDR1 as MDHEN and CDR2 as SYDVKM. V was pared by 5 bases and J by 5 bases, with 16 bases between. The CDR3 is 15 amino acids. The CDR3 nucleotides are TGTGCCAGCAGTCCGGGACAACCTAGCCAAAACATTCAGTACTTC. Its translation is CASSPGQPSQNIQYF.

This chain's CDR3 is CATSKGTGRSSYNEQFF. The CDR3, as DNA: TGTGCCACCAGCAAGGGGACGGGAAGGAGCTCCTACAATGAGCAGTTCTTC. V usage is TRBV15 and J usage is TRBJ2-1; D might be TRBD1 or TRBD2, each matching 5 bases. This CDR3 spans 17 amino acids. The V end was cut by 4 bases, the J end by 0 bases, with 16 bases between. The germline V gene encodes CDR1 LNHNV and CDR2 YYDKDF (reference sequence).

This chain links TRBV29-1 with TRBJ2-2; no clear D gene. The length of the CDR3 is 12 residues. Germline CDR1 reads SQVTM; CDR2 reads ANQGSEA. V lost 0 bases and J lost 6, with 5 bases in between. The CDR3 coding sequence is TGCAGCGTTGAAGATAATTCCGGGGAGCTGTTTTTT. This encodes CSVEDNSGELFF.

The genes are TRBV9 and TRBJ1-2; D gene unclear. This CDR3 region has 12 residues. The ends were cut back, 7 bases at V and 7 bases at J, with 14 bases in the middle. Germline loops: CDR1 SGDLS, CDR2 YYNGEE. In DNA form, the CDR3 reads TGTGCCAGCCAATCGACGACTTTTGGCTACACCTTC. Translating gives CASQSTTFGYTF.

This chain connects TRBV4-1 to TRBJ2-7, with D possibly matching TRBD1 (5 bases). V lost 1 base to trimming and J lost 3 bases, with 10 bases between them. This CDR3 has 14 amino acids. Germline V gives CDR1 MGHRA, CDR2 YSYEKL. CDR3 bases: TGCGCCAGCAGCCAAGCCGGACAAGGCTACGAGCAGTACTTC. It yields the protein CASSQAGQGYEQYF.

The J gene is TRBJ2-3, the V gene TRBV19; perhaps TRBD2 as D (5 bases). This CDR3 is 11 amino acids long. V was shortened by 6 bases and J by 4 bases, with 5 bases between the two germline ends. Germline lookup yields CDR1 LNHDA and CDR2 SQIVND (reference sequence). The CDR3 reads CASRLADTQYF. The CDR3 region has the DNA TGTGCCAGTAGACTAGCAGATACGCAGTATTTT. The full variable domain, with the rest looked up from reference TRBV19 and TRBJ2-3, is DGGITQSPKYLFRKEGQNVTLSCEQNLNHDAMYWYRQDPGQGLRLIYYSQIVNDFQKGDIAEGYSVSREKKESFPLTVTSAQKNPTAFYLCASRLADTQYFGPGTRLTVL.

The chain is built from TRBV7-2 and TRBJ1-2; perhaps TRBD1 as D (5 bases). This CDR3 is 16 amino acids long. Deletions cut 4 bases from V and 4 bases from J, with 19 bases between. The germline V gene encodes CDR1 SGHTA and CDR2 FQGNSA. The CDR3 spells CASSYMDNMGLYGYTF. The CDR3, as DNA: TGTGCCAGCAGCTATATGGACAATATGGGACTCTATGGCTACACCTTC.

V and J are TRBV5-6 and TRBJ1-2, with 8 bases identical to TRBD1. This CDR3 has 13 residues. CDR1 is SGHDT, CDR2 YYEEEE, per germline. V shed 1 base, J shed 8 bases, and the junction held 4 bases outside the gene matches. This chain's CDR3 is CASSLRPGGGYTF. In nucleotides, the CDR3 is TGTGCCAGCAGCTTGCGGCCAGGGGGCGGCTACACCTTC.

This chain joins TRBV20-1 and TRBJ2-1; 10 bases agree with TRBD2. The V gene's germline CDR1 is DFQATT and CDR2 SNEGSKA (reference sequence). V gave up 1 base and J gave up 14 bases; unmatched junction bases: 5. The CDR3 has 12 amino acids. This chain's CDR3 is CSARGTSGMEFF. The CDR3 nucleotides are TGCAGTGCTAGAGGTACTAGCGGGATGGAGTTCTTC.

This clonotype was seen a few times. The rearrangement links TRBV6-1 to TRBJ1-5; D may be TRBD1 (5 bases). Trimming took off 5 bases at V and 1 base at J, with 9 bases between the two ends. Germline CDR1 and CDR2: MNHNS and SASEGT. This CDR3 has 14 residues. CDR3 residues: CASSSPGSNQPQHF. For the CDR3, the DNA is TGTGCCAGCAGTTCCCCAGGGAGCAATCAGCCCCAGCATTTT.